What follows are 24 T cell receptor beta chains derived from one specimen sequenced in a study of blood T cells in healthy people across ages. A second PCR of 7 to 11 cycles used a sample-barcoded 5' primer and a J-beta primer mix. TCRdb re-analysed the 5' RACE reads in MiXCR, keeping a single row per CDR3 protein. Among 1.5 million to 2 million distinct CDR3 sequences listed, 28% were seen once. Sequencing was carried out using blood. All receptors derive from a young woman in good health.

To note about this clonotype: The CDR3 ends on some other residue instead of the conserved phenylalanine or tryptophan, so this is likely a read error. The CDR3 DNA reads as TGTGCTAGCAGCCGAAACCTAGCGGGAGCGTTCAATGAGCAGTTCTTA. It yields the protein CASSRNLAGAFNEQFL. This chain links TRBV7-6 with TRBJ2-1; TRBD2 agrees at 10 bases. CDR1 and CDR2 (germline): SGHVS, FNYEAQ. This CDR3 region has 16 residues.

This clonotype was picked up a small number of times. This sequence joins TRBV5-1 and TRBJ2-5; D possibly corresponds to TRBD1 (6 bases). This CDR3 is built from 14 residues. Per germline, CDR1 SGHRS and CDR2 YFSETQ. V was clipped by 5 bases and J by 2 bases, with 13 bases between them. CDR3 protein: CASRPTGIQETQYF. CDR3 sequence (DNA): TGCGCCAGCAGGCCGACAGGAATACAAGAGACCCAGTACTTC.

The sample holds many counts of this clonotype. The chain is built from TRBV6-2 or TRBV6-3 and TRBJ2-7; D is ambiguous. Germline V lookup: CDR1 MNHEY, CDR2 SVGEGT. CDR3 length: 13 amino acids. V lost 2 bases to trimming and J lost 0 bases, with 5 bases between them. This CDR3 reads CASSYHGSYEQYF. The CDR3 DNA is TGTGCCAGCAGTTACCACGGCTCCTACGAGCAGTACTTC.

V usage is TRBV7-2 and J usage is TRBJ2-3; D unresolved. The CDR3 extends over 15 amino acids. From germline, CDR1 is SGHTA and CDR2 FQGNSA. The V and J ends lost 4 bases and 2 bases respectively, with 13 bases between them. The CDR3 protein is CASSSRAHSTDTQYF. The CDR3 DNA reads TGTGCCAGCAGCTCCCGGGCCCACTCCACAGATACGCAGTATTTT.

V and J are TRBV12-3 or TRBV12-4 and TRBJ2-3, with TRBD2 matching 8 bases. The CDR3 sequence is 15 residues long. Unmatched junction bases numbered 11, after V lost 7 bases and J lost 5 bases. The CDR3 DNA reads TGTGCCAGCAACTCCGGGACTAGTCGAGTAGATACGCAGTATTTT. Its translation: CASNSGTSRVDTQYF.

This clonotype was seen only a few times. The chain links TRBV20-1 to TRBJ1-5, with a possible D match to TRBD1 (6 bases). Germline CDR1 DFQATT, CDR2 SNEGSKA (reference sequence). This CDR3 is built from 14 residues. Trimming took 3 bases from V and 5 from J, leaving 14 bases between them. The CDR3 DNA follows: TGCAGTGCTAGCTACAGGGTACCCCATCAGCCCCAGCATTTT. Translating gives CSASYRVPHQPQHF.

The gene calls are TRBV9 and TRBJ1-2; D not certain. The CDR3 totals 13 residues. V lost 0 bases and J 8 bases, leaving 11 bases between the germline ends. CDR1 is SGDLS, CDR2 YYNGEE, per germline. The CDR3, as DNA: TGTGCCAGCAGCGTAGACGAGGGTCGGGGCTACACCTTC. Its protein product is CASSVDEGRGYTF.

This clonotype turned up a few times. This chain connects TRBV6-1 to TRBJ1-2; the match to TRBD1 covers 12 bases. V lost 6 bases to trimming and J lost 2 bases; unmatched junction nucleotides: 10. There are 17 residues in the CDR3. Germline loops: CDR1 MNHNS, CDR2 SASEGT. The chain's CDR3 is CASRRSRDRGQNYGYTF. The CDR3 DNA sequence: TGTGCCAGCAGGCGATCGCGGGACAGGGGGCAAAACTATGGCTACACCTTC.

In the case of this clonotype: The junction departs from germline at one end; a sequencing error may be responsible. The chain recombines TRBV11-2 with TRBJ2-7; 9 bases align to TRBD1. Per the germline V gene, CDR1 is SGHAT and CDR2 is FQNNGV. This CDR3 region has 15 residues. Here the CDR3 DNA reads TGTGCCAACAGCTTATCCGGGACAGGGACCTACGAGCAGTACTTC. The encoded protein is CANSLSGTGTYEQYF.

This chain links TRBV6-4 with TRBJ1-6; maybe TRBD1 (6 bases). Germline CDR1 reads MRHNA; CDR2 reads SNTAGT. The CDR3 covers 12 residues. V lost 2 bases to trimming and J lost 14 bases, with 10 bases between them. CDR3: CASSDRRGTLHF. The CDR3 region has the DNA TGTGCCAGCAGTGACCGCAGGGGAACCCTCCACTTT.

V usage is TRBV9 and J usage is TRBJ2-2; D gene unclear. The V end lost 0 bases, the J end lost 6 bases, and 6 bases lay between the germline ends. This CDR3 is 13 amino acids long. The germline gives CDR1 SGDLS, CDR2 YYNGEE. CDR3 sequence reads: CASSVVSAGELFF. CDR3 DNA: TGTGCCAGCAGCGTAGTCTCCGCCGGGGAGCTGTTTTTT.

This chain's CDR3 is CSARASGEAYGYTF. The DNA for the CDR3 is TGCAGCGCAAGAGCTTCAGGGGAGGCCTATGGCTACACCTTC. This sequence joins TRBV29-1 and TRBJ1-2; tentatively, D is TRBD1 (6 bases). CDR1 SQVTM and CDR2 ANQGSEA come from the germline V gene. V lost 7 bases and J 4 bases, leaving 19 bases between the germline ends. The CDR3 is made up of 14 amino acids. Drawing the rest from reference TRBV29-1 and TRBJ1-2, the complete variable domain is SAVISQKPSRDICQRGTSLTIQCQVDSQVTMMFWYRQQPGQSLTLIATANQGSEATYESGFVIDKFPISRPNLTFSTLTVSNMSPEDSSIYLCSARASGEAYGYTFGSGTRLTVV.

The chain is built from TRBV11-2 and TRBJ2-1; 12 bases agree with TRBD2. This CDR3 is 18 amino acids long. V shed 2 bases, J shed 1 base, and the junction held 6 bases outside the gene matches. Looked up from germline, CDR1 is SGHAT and CDR2 is FQNNGV. The CDR3, as DNA: TGTGCCAGCAGCTTAAGGGGGACTAGCGGGTGGTCCTACAATGAGCAGTTCTTC. This codes for CASSLRGTSGWSYNEQFF.

This clonotype appeared a few times. This chain joins TRBV20-1 and TRBJ1-2, with a tentative D call TRBD1 (5 bases). CDR1 and CDR2 (germline): DFQATT, SNEGSKA (reference sequence). The length of the CDR3 is 13 residues. V was trimmed by 0 bases and J by 9 bases, leaving 14 bases between them. Here the CDR3 reads CSARDRSGTRYTF. The CDR3 DNA follows: TGCAGTGCTAGAGATCGCAGCGGGACCCGCTACACCTTC.

The V call is TRBV30, the J call TRBJ1-5; 7 bases are shared with TRBD1. Trimming cost V 3 bases and J 8 bases; bases outside gene matches: 7. Germline-derived CDR1 and CDR2 are GTSNPN and SVGIG (reference sequence). The CDR3 sequence is 13 residues long. The CDR3, as DNA: TGTGCCTGGAGCCTGACAGGGCTTGAGCCCCAGCATTTT. Protein product: CAWSLTGLEPQHF. Together with reference TRBV30 and TRBJ1-5, the CDR3 gives the full variable domain: SQTIHQWPATLVQPVGSPLSLECTVEGTSNPNLYWYRQAAGRGLQLLFYSVGIGQISSEVPQNLSASRPQDRQFILSSKKLLLSDSGFYLCAWSLTGLEPQHFGDGTRLSIL.

This sequence joins TRBV28 and TRBJ1-5; D call uncertain. The CDR3 covers 14 residues. Germline V gene sequence: CDR1 MDHEN, CDR2 SYDVKM. Trimming removed 7 bases from V and 0 bases from J, with 10 bases in between. The CDR3 protein is CASTMGYSNQPQHF. CDR3 bases: TGTGCCAGCACCATGGGGTATAGCAATCAGCCCCAGCATTTT.

The sample holds many counts of this clonotype. This chain links TRBV12-3 or TRBV12-4 with TRBJ2-1; D might be TRBD2 (5 bases). The CDR3 has 16 residues. V was trimmed by 6 bases and J by 3 bases, leaving 18 bases between them. The CDR3 coding sequence is TGTGCCAGCAGCCGAGGGCCCCGGGGTGACTACAATGAGCAGTTCTTC. Translation gives CASSRGPRGDYNEQFF.

V and J are TRBV10-3 and TRBJ1-2; unclear D gene. V was clipped by 4 bases and J by 8 bases, with 14 bases between them. The CDR3 runs to 13 residues. In germline, CDR1 is ENHRY, CDR2 SYGVKD. Here the CDR3 DNA reads TGTGCCATCAGTGTACAGCTCCTGGGGGGCTACACCTTC. Protein: CAISVQLLGGYTF.

A word on this clonotype: A much larger clone is a single base away; this may be a read error. The V and J genes are TRBV5-1 and TRBJ2-1; D possibly corresponds to TRBD1 (6 bases). Looked up from germline, CDR1 is SGHRS and CDR2 is YFSETQ. The CDR3 spans 14 residues. Trimming shortened V by 5 bases and J by 10 bases, and 19 bases separated the two germline ends. The CDR3 bases are TGCGCCAGCAGTGGGGGCAGGAACCTCTACGAGCAGTTCTTC. Translation: CASSGGRNLYEQFF.

This clonotype was seen a handful of times. The chain joins TRBV29-1 to TRBJ1-2, with TRBD1 as a possible D gene (5 bases). Germline CDR1 and CDR2: SQVTM and ANQGSEA. CDR3 length: 12 residues. Trimming stripped 6 bases from V and 2 bases from J, with 10 bases between. The CDR3 sequence: CSVVRDNYGYTF. DNA of the CDR3: TGCAGCGTGGTGCGGGACAACTATGGCTACACCTTC.

Only a few counts were recorded for this clonotype. A much larger clonotype is one base distant, so this may be a read error. The V gene is TRBV10-2, the J gene TRBJ2-4; no clear D. Trimming cost V 2 bases and J 13 bases, with 15 bases left between them. This CDR3 contains 13 residues. Germline loops: CDR1 WSHSY, CDR2 SAAADI. Written as DNA, the CDR3 is TGCGCCAGCAGTGAGGTGGGATGGAGAGAGCAGTACTTC. Translation: CASSEVGWREQYF.

The sample holds a few counts of this clonotype. The chain uses TRBV2 and TRBJ2-1; 9 bases align to TRBD1. Germline V gene sequence: CDR1 SNHLY, CDR2 FYNNEI. The CDR3 is made up of 15 amino acids. The V segment lost 5 bases and the J segment 7 bases; nucleotides outside the gene matches: 9. The CDR3 reads CASSPDRGGSNEQFF. The DNA of the CDR3 is TGTGCCAGCAGTCCGGACAGGGGCGGCTCGAATGAGCAGTTCTTC.

This clonotype was counted many times. V and J are TRBV20-1 and TRBJ2-7; TRBD1 matches at 8 bases. Per the germline V gene, CDR1 is DFQATT and CDR2 is SNEGSKA (reference sequence). The CDR3 length is 13 residues. With 6 bases clipped from V and 5 bases from J, the junction kept 9 bases outside the gene matches. The CDR3 sequence is CSARQGTHHEQYF. The CDR3 DNA is TGCAGTGCAAGACAGGGGACACACCACGAGCAGTACTTC.

The chain employs TRBV14 and TRBJ2-5, with 8 bases aligning to TRBD2. CDR1 and CDR2 from the germline V gene are SGHDN and FVKESK. This CDR3 has 18 residues. Trimming took 0 bases from V and 0 from J; bases not matched to a gene: 9. CDR3 in amino acids: CASSQDGVAGTYQETQYF. For the CDR3, the DNA is TGTGCCAGCAGCCAAGATGGAGTAGCGGGAACTTACCAAGAGACCCAGTACTTC.